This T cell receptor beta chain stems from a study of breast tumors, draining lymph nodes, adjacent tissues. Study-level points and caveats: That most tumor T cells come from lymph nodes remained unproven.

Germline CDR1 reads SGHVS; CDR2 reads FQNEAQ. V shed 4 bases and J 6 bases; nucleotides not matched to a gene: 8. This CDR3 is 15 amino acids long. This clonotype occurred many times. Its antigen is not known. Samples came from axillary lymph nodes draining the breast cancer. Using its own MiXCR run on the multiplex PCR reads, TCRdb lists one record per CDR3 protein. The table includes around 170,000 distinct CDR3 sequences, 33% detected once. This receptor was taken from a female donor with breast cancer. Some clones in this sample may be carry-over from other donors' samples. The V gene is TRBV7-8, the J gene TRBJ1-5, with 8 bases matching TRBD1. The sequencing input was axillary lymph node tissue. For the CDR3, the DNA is TGTGCCAGCAGCTCGGACAGGGATTGGGGTCAGCCCCAGCATTTT. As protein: CASSSDRDWGQPQHF.